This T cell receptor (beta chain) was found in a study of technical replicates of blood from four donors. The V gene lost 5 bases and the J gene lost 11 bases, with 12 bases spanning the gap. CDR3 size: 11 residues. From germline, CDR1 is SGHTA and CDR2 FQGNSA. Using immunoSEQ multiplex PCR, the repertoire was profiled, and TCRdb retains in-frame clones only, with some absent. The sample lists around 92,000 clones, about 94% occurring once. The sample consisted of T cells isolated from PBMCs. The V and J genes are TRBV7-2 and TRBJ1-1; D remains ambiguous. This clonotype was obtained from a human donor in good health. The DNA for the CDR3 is TGTGCCAGCAGCCGAAGCCCCGGGGCTTTCTTT. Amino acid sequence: CASSRSPGAFF. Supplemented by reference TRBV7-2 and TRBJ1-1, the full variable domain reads GAGVSQSPSNKVTEKGKDVELRCDPISGHTALYWYRQSLGQGLEFLIYFQGNSAPDKSGLPSDRFSAERTGGSVSTLTIQRTQQEDSAVYLCASSRSPGAFFGQGTRLTVV.